This entry lists 32 T cell receptor beta chains sequenced from one sample in a study of PD-L1 blockade in urothelial cancer. Sequencing was performed with immunoSEQ multiplex PCR; in TCRdb, only in-frame clones are kept and a portion is missing. The data show 130,000 or so clones, 84% seen once. Time point specified: pretreatment peripheral blood. The material sequenced was PBMCs, taken around atezolizumab (anti-PD-L1) treatment. Source of these receptors: a man aged 50 to 60 with urothelial cancer.

The J gene is TRBJ2-3, the V gene TRBV5-1, with 8 nucleotides matching TRBD2. This CDR3 contains 15 residues. V was pared by 5 bases and J by 0 bases, with 5 bases of the junction left unmatched. Looked up from germline, CDR1 is SGHRS and CDR2 is YFSETQ. The CDR3 nucleotides read TGCGCCAGCAGTTTTAGCGGGATTAGCACAGATACGCAGTATTTT. Protein: CASSFSGISTDTQYF.

V and J are TRBV18 and TRBJ2-5; possible D gene TRBD2, 6 bases. The CDR3 contains 15 residues. Germline-derived CDR1 and CDR2 are KGHSH and LQKENI. The germline V and J ends were trimmed by 1 base and 2 bases, with 11 bases remaining between them. The CDR3 spells CASSPQSSAQETQYF. The CDR3 DNA follows: TGTGCCAGCTCACCACAGTCTAGCGCTCAAGAGACCCAGTACTTC.

This clone has a single count. The chain recombines TRBV4-1 with TRBJ2-3; 8 bases agree with TRBD1. Germline trimming cut 0 bases from V and 2 bases from J; bases unmatched to any gene: 4. CDR1 and CDR2 (germline): MGHRA, YSYEKL. The CDR3 loop spans 16 amino acids. The CDR3: CASSQEGQGFTDTQYF. CDR3 sequence (DNA): TGCGCCAGCAGCCAAGAAGGACAGGGCTTCACAGATACGCAGTATTTT.

V and J are TRBV14 and TRBJ2-2, with 7 positions matching TRBD1. Germline lookup yields CDR1 SGHDN and CDR2 FVKESK. This CDR3 region has 14 residues. V was clipped by 2 bases and J by 6 bases; unmatched bases: 3. CDR3 DNA: TGTGCCAGCAGCCAAACCGGACAGGCCGGGGAGCTGTTTTTT. The encoded protein is CASSQTGQAGELFF.

This chain links TRBV6-1 with TRBJ1-1; D is ambiguous. Germline V gene data show CDR1 as MNHNS and CDR2 as SASEGT. The CDR3 sequence is 11 residues long. The V and J ends lost 8 bases and 2 bases respectively, with 6 bases between them. The DNA for the CDR3 is TGTGCCAGCGCGGAAAACACTGAAGCTTTCTTT. Amino acids: CASAENTEAFF.

The chain employs TRBV28 and TRBJ1-2; TRBD1 aligns across 8 bases. Per germline, CDR1 MDHEN and CDR2 SYDVKM. The V gene end was trimmed by 5 bases and the J gene end by 3 bases; junction bases not matched to a gene: 8. The CDR3 length is 15 residues. CDR3 amino acids: CASSLGRGQDYGYTF. CDR3 nucleotide sequence: TGTGCCAGCAGTCTAGGCAGGGGGCAGGACTATGGCTACACCTTC.

The genes are TRBV18 and TRBJ1-5; 7 bases match TRBD1. Germline V CDR1 and CDR2: KGHSH, LQKENI. The CDR3 extends over 15 amino acids. Losses at the gene ends were 4 bases for V and 6 bases for J; bases not matched to a gene: 9. The CDR3 DNA follows: TGTGCCAGCTCACAACGACAGGGAGTAGGTCAGCCCCAGCATTTT. It yields the protein CASSQRQGVGQPQHF.

The CDR3 region has the DNA TGCGCCAGCAGCCAAGCCTGGGCGAGCACAGATACGCAGTATTTT. Its translation is CASSQAWASTDTQYF. The chain recombines TRBV4-1 with TRBJ2-3; D is ambiguous. The germline V and J ends were trimmed by 1 base and 0 bases, with 8 bases remaining between them. The germline CDR1 and CDR2 sequences are MGHRA and YSYEKL. The CDR3 is made up of 15 amino acids.

The chain joins TRBV6-6 to TRBJ2-4; possibly TRBD2 for D (5 bases). The germline V and J ends were trimmed by 6 bases and 8 bases, with 17 bases remaining between them. The CDR3 is 14 amino acids. From germline, CDR1 is MNHNY and CDR2 SVGAGI (reference sequence). This CDR3 is CASRMTPGYDIQYF. The CDR3 DNA reads as TGTGCCAGCAGGATGACCCCGGGGTATGACATTCAGTACTTC.

J is TRBJ2-1 and V is TRBV11-3, with 13 positions matching TRBD2. Germline CDR1 SGHNT, CDR2 YENEEA. Trimming took 6 bases from V and 1 from J; bases not matched to a gene: 3. This CDR3 has 16 amino acids. CDR3 amino acids: CASSPTSGGSYNEQFF. CDR3 in DNA: TGTGCCAGCAGTCCGACTAGCGGGGGGTCCTACAATGAGCAGTTCTTC.

The J gene is TRBJ1-6, the V gene TRBV5-1; 10 positions agree with TRBD1. The V gene end was trimmed by 4 bases and the J gene end by 4 bases; junction bases not matched to a gene: 2. This CDR3 contains 15 residues. CDR1 and CDR2 from the germline V gene are SGHRS and YFSETQ. The CDR3 here is CASSRGQGYNSPLHF. The DNA for the CDR3 is TGCGCCAGCAGCCGGGGACAGGGGTATAATTCACCCCTCCACTTT.

The CDR3 region is CASSRDRVLGTSATDTQYF. CDR3 sequence (DNA): TGTGCCAGCTCTCGGGACAGGGTGCTGGGGACTAGCGCGACAGATACGCAGTATTTT. The rearrangement links TRBV27 to TRBJ2-3, with D possibly being TRBD2 (10 bases). V lost 8 bases and J lost 3, with 30 bases in between. Per germline, CDR1 MNHEY and CDR2 SMNVEV (reference sequence). This CDR3 has 19 residues.

V is TRBV27 and J is TRBJ2-3, with 7 bases that match TRBD2. The CDR3 is 15 amino acids. CDR1 MNHEY and CDR2 SMNVEV come from the germline V gene (reference sequence). The V and J ends lost 3 bases and 1 base, in that order; junction bases with no gene match: 4. The CDR3 sequence: CASSFGLAGTDTQYF. The CDR3 nucleotides read TGTGCCAGCAGTTTTGGCCTAGCGGGCACAGATACGCAGTATTTT.

The chain employs TRBV9 and TRBJ1-2; D may be TRBD1 (6 bases). V lost 0 bases to trimming and J lost 1 base, with 10 bases between them. Germline V gene sequence: CDR1 SGDLS, CDR2 YYNGEE. This CDR3 contains 15 residues. In nucleotides, the CDR3 is TGTGCCAGCAGCGTAGGGACAGCGATTAACTATGGCTACACCTTC. This encodes CASSVGTAINYGYTF.

This chain connects TRBV9 to TRBJ2-7; TRBD1 matches at 9 bases. This CDR3 is built from 15 residues. CDR1 SGDLS and CDR2 YYNGEE come from the germline V gene. The ends lost 3 bases at V and 5 bases at J; junction bases unmatched: 9. This CDR3 is CASSAAGQGFDEQYF. The CDR3 region has the DNA TGTGCCAGCAGCGCAGCAGGACAGGGGTTCGACGAGCAGTACTTC.

The gene calls are TRBV20-1 and TRBJ2-7, with no clear D. In germline, CDR1 is DFQATT, CDR2 SNEGSKA (reference sequence). There are 11 residues in the CDR3. With 3 bases removed from V and 5 bases from J, the gap between germline ends came to 8 bases. Here the CDR3 reads CSARVTNEQYF. CDR3 DNA sequence: TGCAGTGCTAGGGTTACAAACGAGCAGTACTTC.

The chain combines TRBV4-1 with TRBJ1-5; unclear D gene. Trimming removed 1 base from V and 2 bases from J, with 12 bases in between. Germline assignment: CDR1 MGHRA and CDR2 YSYEKL. The CDR3 loop spans 16 amino acids. In DNA form, the CDR3 reads TGCGCCAGCAGCCAAGTAGCCGTTACGGGCAATCAGCCCCAGCATTTT. Protein sequence: CASSQVAVTGNQPQHF.

The chain carries TRBV5-1 and TRBJ2-5; 7 bases align to TRBD2. This CDR3 comprises 13 residues. J gave up 3 bases and V 4 bases, and 3 bases lay outside the gene matches. CDR1 and CDR2 from the germline V gene are SGHRS and YFSETQ. The CDR3 loop is CASSPAGKETQYF. CDR3 nucleotide sequence: TGCGCCAGCAGCCCAGCGGGAAAAGAGACCCAGTACTTC.

The chain couples TRBV6-6 to TRBJ2-5; perhaps TRBD2 as D (5 bases). This CDR3 contains 14 residues. The V gene's germline CDR1 is MNHNY and CDR2 SVGAGI (reference sequence). Trimming stripped 5 bases from V and 0 bases from J, with 10 bases between. The chain's CDR3 is CASSRDGNQETQYF. CDR3 bases: TGTGCCAGCAGTCGCGACGGGAACCAAGAGACCCAGTACTTC.

V is TRBV5-5 and J is TRBJ2-7, with TRBD1 matching 9 bases. CDR1 SGHKS and CDR2 YYEKEE come from the germline V gene (reference sequence). Trimming removed 0 bases from V and 5 bases from J; junction bases left unmatched: 9. This CDR3 is built from 16 residues. CDR3 coding DNA: TGTGCCAGCAGCTTGGGGGACAGGGTAAGGCAAGACGAGCAGTACTTC. Protein: CASSLGDRVRQDEQYF. Complete variable domain (other parts from reference TRBV5-5 and TRBJ2-7): DAGVTQSPTHLIKTRGQQVTLRCSPISGHKSVSWYQQVLGQGPQFIFQYYEKEERGRGNFPDRFSARQFPNYSSELNVNALLLGDSALYLCASSLGDRVRQDEQYFGPGTRLTVT.

The chain uses TRBV5-1 and TRBJ2-5; D might be TRBD2 (6 bases). The CDR3 is made up of 15 amino acids. Between the trimmed V and J ends, which lost 0 bases and 1 base, there was a span of 10 bases. Germline CDR1 and CDR2: SGHRS and YFSETQ. CDR3 sequence (DNA): TGCGCCAGCAGCTTGGACACGGGACTCCAAGAGACCCAGTACTTC. Protein sequence: CASSLDTGLQETQYF.

In its sample, this clone was seen once. CDR3 nucleotide sequence: TGTGCCAGCAGTGTCGATACTAGATATGAGACCCAGTACTTC. Translated: CASSVDTRYETQYF. The chain is built from TRBV28 and TRBJ2-5; D is perhaps TRBD2 (5 bases). CDR3 size: 14 residues. V gave up 5 bases and J gave up 5 bases, with 15 bases separating them. Germline values: CDR1 MDHEN, CDR2 SYDVKM.

The V call is TRBV5-8, the J call TRBJ2-1, with 9 bases identical to TRBD2. After removal of 4 bases from V and 5 bases from J, the junction contained 4 bases not matched to a gene. The CDR3 has 14 amino acids. Germline loops: CDR1 SGHTS, CDR2 YDEGEE. CDR3 amino acids: CASSILAGHNEQFF. CDR3 sequence (DNA): TGTGCCAGCAGCATCCTAGCGGGGCACAATGAGCAGTTCTTC.

The V call is TRBV28, the J call TRBJ2-7, with TRBD2 matching over 7 bases. Germline CDR1 reads MDHEN; CDR2 reads SYDVKM. With V trimmed by 7 bases and J by 6 bases, 12 bases remained unmatched. The CDR3 has 14 amino acids. The CDR3 DNA sequence: TGTGCCAGCAACTCGGGGAGACTAGCATCCGAGCAGTACTTC. It encodes CASNSGRLASEQYF.

This chain connects TRBV27 to TRBJ2-2, with a possible D match to TRBD2 (5 bases). V lost 0 bases and J lost 3, with 11 bases in between. Germline V gene sequence: CDR1 MNHEY, CDR2 SMNVEV (reference sequence). The CDR3 is made up of 16 amino acids. The CDR3 region has the DNA TGTGCCAGCAGTTTATCCTATTTCGGGGACACCGGGGAGCTGTTTTTT. Encoded protein: CASSLSYFGDTGELFF.

This rearrangement joins TRBV5-8 to TRBJ2-5; D is possibly TRBD1 (5 bases). V dropped 4 bases and J dropped 6 bases, with 13 bases sitting between them. In germline, CDR1 is SGHTS, CDR2 YDEGEE. The CDR3 consists of 13 residues. CDR3 loop: CASSTGDRQTQYF. The DNA of the CDR3 is TGTGCCAGCAGCACCGGTGACAGACAGACCCAGTACTTC.

Points on this clone: The conserved phenylalanine or tryptophan is not found at the CDR3 terminus, so this likely reflects a read error. The chain links TRBV6-1 to TRBJ2-2; 10 bases match TRBD1. V gave up 7 bases and J gave up 4 bases; unmatched junction bases: 6. Per germline, CDR1 MNHNS and CDR2 SASEGT. The CDR3 covers 15 residues. CDR3: CASNRDRGTTGELFS. Written as DNA, the CDR3 is TGTGCCAGCAACCGGGACAGGGGTACCACCGGGGAGCTGTTTTCT.

The chain couples TRBV7-3 to TRBJ1-1; D call uncertain. The CDR3 contains 13 residues. The germline V and J ends were trimmed by 2 bases and 1 base, with 5 bases remaining between them. Germline-derived CDR1 and CDR2 are SGHTA and FQGTGA. CDR3 coding DNA: TGTGCCAGCAGCTTAGTAGCGAACACTGAAGCTTTCTTT. Translating gives CASSLVANTEAFF.

This rearrangement joins TRBV6-4 to TRBJ2-1, with 7 bases that match TRBD2. The CDR3 runs to 15 residues. With 5 bases clipped from V and 0 bases from J, the junction kept 4 bases outside the gene matches. Per the germline V gene, CDR1 is MRHNA and CDR2 is SNTAGT. The CDR3: CASSPSGFSYNEQFF. The CDR3 DNA reads TGTGCCAGCAGTCCTAGCGGTTTCTCCTACAATGAGCAGTTCTTC.

The chain uses TRBV6-6 and TRBJ1-1; D unclear. Germline CDR1 is MNHNY and CDR2 is SVGAGI (reference sequence). Trimming removed 5 bases from V and 1 base from J, with 11 bases in between. This CDR3 has 14 amino acids. CDR3 in DNA: TGTGCCAGCAGTCCGACCGACAAGAACACTGAAGCTTTCTTT. Translating gives CASSPTDKNTEAFF.

The rearrangement joins TRBV5-1 to TRBJ2-3; perhaps TRBD1 as D (5 bases). The germline gives CDR1 SGHRS, CDR2 YFSETQ. V was trimmed by 7 bases and J by 2 bases, leaving 11 bases between them. CDR3 size: 13 residues. CDR3 coding DNA: TGCGCCAGCGCCTTAGGGGTCACAGATACGCAGTATTTT. Translation gives CASALGVTDTQYF.

This clone was observed once. J is TRBJ2-5 and V is TRBV5-8; D is possibly TRBD1 (5 bases). With 0 bases removed from V and 3 bases from J, the gap between germline ends came to 15 bases. Per germline, CDR1 SGHTS and CDR2 YDEGEE. The CDR3 spans 16 residues. The CDR3 spells CASSLEGRVGEETQYF. The CDR3 region has the DNA TGTGCCAGCAGCTTGGAGGGCAGGGTAGGGGAAGAGACCCAGTACTTC.